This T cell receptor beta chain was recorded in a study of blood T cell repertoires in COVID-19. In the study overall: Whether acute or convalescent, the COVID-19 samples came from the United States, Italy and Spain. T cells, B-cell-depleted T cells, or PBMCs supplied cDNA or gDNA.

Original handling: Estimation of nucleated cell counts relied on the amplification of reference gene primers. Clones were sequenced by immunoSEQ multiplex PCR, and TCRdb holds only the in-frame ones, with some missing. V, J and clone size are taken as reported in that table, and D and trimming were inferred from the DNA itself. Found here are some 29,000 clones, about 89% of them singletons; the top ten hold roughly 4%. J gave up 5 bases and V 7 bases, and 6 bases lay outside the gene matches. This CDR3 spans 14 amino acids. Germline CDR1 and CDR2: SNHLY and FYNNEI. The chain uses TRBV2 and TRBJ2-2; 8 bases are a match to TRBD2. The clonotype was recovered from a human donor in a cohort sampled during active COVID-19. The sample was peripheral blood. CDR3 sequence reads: CASTGTRGTGELFF. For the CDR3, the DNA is TGTGCCAGCACAGGGACTAGGGGGACCGGGGAGCTGTTTTTT.